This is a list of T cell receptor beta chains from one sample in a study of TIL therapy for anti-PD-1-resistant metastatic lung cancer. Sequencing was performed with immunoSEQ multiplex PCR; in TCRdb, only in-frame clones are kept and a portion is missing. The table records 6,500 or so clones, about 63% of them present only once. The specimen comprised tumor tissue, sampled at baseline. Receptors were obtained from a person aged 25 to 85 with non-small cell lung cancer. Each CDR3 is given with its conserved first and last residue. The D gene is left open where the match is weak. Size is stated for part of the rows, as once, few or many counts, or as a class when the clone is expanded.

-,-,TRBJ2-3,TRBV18,CASSPVGGETDTQYF,TGTGCCAGCTCACCGGTAGGGGGGGAGACAGATACGCAGTATTTT
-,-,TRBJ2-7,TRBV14,CASSRGGSGTEQYF,TGTGCCAGCAGCCGGGGTGGGTCAGGGACCGAGCAGTACTTC
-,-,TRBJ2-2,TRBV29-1,CSVGRLGGELFF,TGCAGCGTTGGGCGGCTGGGCGGGGAGCTGTTTTTT
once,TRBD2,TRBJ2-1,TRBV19,CASSIGGLAGNEQFF,TGTGCCAGTAGTATTGGAGGGCTAGCGGGAAATGAGCAGTTCTTC
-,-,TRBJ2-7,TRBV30,CACLTTGHKEQYF,TGTGCCTGCCTTACCACGGGACATAAGGAGCAGTACTTC
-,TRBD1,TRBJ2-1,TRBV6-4,CASSGTGDKGEQFF,TGTGCCAGCAGCGGGACAGGGGACAAGGGTGAGCAGTTCTTC
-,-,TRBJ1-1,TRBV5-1,CASGSGQNTEAFF,TGCGCCAGCGGCTCCGGACAGAACACTGAAGCTTTCTTT
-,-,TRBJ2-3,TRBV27,CASSPTSSRSTDTQYF,TGTGCCAGCAGTCCAACTAGTAGCCGGAGCACAGATACGCAGTATTTT
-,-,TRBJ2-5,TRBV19,CASSTSQIRPETQYF,TGTGCCAGTAGTACCTCTCAGATCCGTCCCGAGACCCAGTACTTC
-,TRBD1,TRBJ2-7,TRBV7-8,CASSPHGTAYEQYF,TGTGCCAGCAGCCCCCACGGGACAGCGTACGAGCAGTACTTC
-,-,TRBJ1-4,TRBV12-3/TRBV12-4,CASRTDFNEKLFF,TGTGCCAGCAGAACGGACTTTAATGAAAAACTGTTTTTT
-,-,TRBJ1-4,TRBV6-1,CASSEQGNEKLFF,TGTGCCAGCAGTGAACAGGGTAATGAAAAACTGTTTTTT
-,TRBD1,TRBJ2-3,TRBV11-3,CASSLVAFGTGATDTQYF,TGTGCCAGCAGCTTAGTAGCATTCGGGACAGGAGCCACAGATACGCAGTATTTT
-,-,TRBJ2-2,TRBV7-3,CASSLRATTGELFF,TGTGCCAGCAGCTTACGGGCTACCACCGGGGAGCTGTTTTTT
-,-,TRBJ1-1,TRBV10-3,CAITGRTNTEAFF,TGTGCCATCACCGGGAGAACGAACACTGAAGCTTTCTTT
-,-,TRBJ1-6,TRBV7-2,CASSLRRDNSPLHF,TGTGCCAGCAGCTTGCGCAGGGATAATTCACCCCTCCACTTT
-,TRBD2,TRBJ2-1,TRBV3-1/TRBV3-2,CASRPGLAGNEQFF,TGTGCCAGCAGGCCCGGACTAGCGGGCAATGAGCAGTTCTTC
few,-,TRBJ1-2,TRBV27,CASSLSTATYGYTF,TGTGCCAGCAGCCTTTCTACAGCGACCTATGGCTACACCTTC
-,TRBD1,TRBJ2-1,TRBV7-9,CASSFRDRGIHNEQFF,TGTGCCAGCAGCTTTAGGGACAGGGGTATTCACAATGAGCAGTTCTTC
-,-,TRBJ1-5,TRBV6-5,CASSYSAVGNQPQHF,TGTGCCAGCAGTTATTCGGCGGTGGGCAATCAGCCCCAGCATTTT
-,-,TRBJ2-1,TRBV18,CASSPPGGASYNEQFF,TGTGCCAGCTCACCTCCGGGGGGCGCCTCCTACAATGAGCAGTTCTTC
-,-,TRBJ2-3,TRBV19,CATSNSRGSGPQYF,TGTGCCACCTCAAACTCGAGGGGTTCCGGGCCGCAGTATTTT
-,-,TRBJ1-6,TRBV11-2,CASSPWTDYNSPLHF,TGTGCCAGCAGCCCCTGGACAGACTATAATTCACCCCTCCACTTT
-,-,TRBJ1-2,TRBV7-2,CASSLGQGGYTF,TGTGCCAGCAGCTTAGGTCAGGGGGGCTACACCTTC
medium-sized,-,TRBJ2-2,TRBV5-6,CASSPRAPNTGELFF,TGTGCCAGCAGCCCAAGGGCGCCGAACACCGGGGAGCTGTTTTTT